This T cell receptor beta chain was documented in a study of T cells after yellow fever vaccination. Overall study context: Some fractions had low cell numbers, and these were prepared with SMART-Seq v4 Ultra Low Input.

Study-level findings and limits: Weaker overall was a secondary response that nonetheless peaked faster, on day 5 versus 15. Booster samples showed a return of most primary-vaccination clones (roughly 96% CD4, around 88% CD8).

This clonotype occurred a few times. Its antigen is unknown. A universal primer site and UMIs were added as TCR cDNA was made by 5'RACE template switching. TCRdb re-analysed the 5' RACE reads in MiXCR, keeping a single row per CDR3 protein. The sample records 250,000 to 400,000 distinct CDR3 sequences, roughly 4.3% being singletons. Sequenced material: PBMCs, taken 5 days after the yellow fever booster vaccination. This clonotype was sampled from a man between 18 and 35 years old who received the YFV17D yellow fever vaccine.

The CDR3 coding sequence is TGTGCCAGCAGCTTCCCCGGGTTAGATGAGCAGTTCTTC. This translates into CASSFPGLDEQFF. V usage is TRBV13 and J usage is TRBJ2-1; D is unresolved. V was clipped by 3 bases and J by 8 bases, with 11 bases between them. This CDR3 has 13 residues. Germline values: CDR1 PRHDT, CDR2 FYEKMQ (reference sequence).